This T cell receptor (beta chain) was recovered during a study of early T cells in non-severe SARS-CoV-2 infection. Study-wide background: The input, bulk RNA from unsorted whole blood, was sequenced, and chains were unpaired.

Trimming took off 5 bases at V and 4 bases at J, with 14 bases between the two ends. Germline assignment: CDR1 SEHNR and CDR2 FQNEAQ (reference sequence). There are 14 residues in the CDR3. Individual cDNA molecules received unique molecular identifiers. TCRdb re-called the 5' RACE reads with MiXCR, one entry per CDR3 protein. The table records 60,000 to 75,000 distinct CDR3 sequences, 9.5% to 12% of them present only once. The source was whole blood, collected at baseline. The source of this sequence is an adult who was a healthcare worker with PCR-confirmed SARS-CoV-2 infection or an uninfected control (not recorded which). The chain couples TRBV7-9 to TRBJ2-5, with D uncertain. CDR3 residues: CASSPSRQLETQYF. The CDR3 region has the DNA TGTGCCAGCAGCCCGAGCCGGCAGTTAGAGACCCAGTACTTC.